This is a list of T cell receptor beta chains from one sample in a study of T cells after yellow fever vaccination. TCRdb called the 5' RACE reads again in MiXCR, with one record for every CDR3 protein. The sample yields about 29,000 distinct CDR3 sequences, more than 5% seen once. Sequenced here: CD8+ T cells sorted from PBMCs, sampled 10 days after the yellow fever booster vaccination. Every receptor here comes from a man aged 25-45 years who received the YFV17D yellow fever vaccine. Both conserved end residues are part of each CDR3. The D gene is left open where the match is weak. Only some rows state a clone size, as once, few, many or a class for expanded clones.

TRBJ2-7 | TRBV5-6 | NA | NA | TGTGCCAGCAGCCCCGGGATCCCCTCCTACGAGCAGTACTTC | CASSPGIPSYEQYF
TRBJ2-3 | TRBV12-3/TRBV12-4 | many | NA | TGTGCCAGCGGGAACAGGGTCCACCCAGATACGCAGTATTTT | CASGNRVHPDTQYF
TRBJ2-1 | TRBV12-3/TRBV12-4 | many | TRBD2 | TGTGCCAGCAGTTCGACCTCACTAGCGGGAGGGCATGAAAGCTCCTACAATGAGCAGTTCTTC | CASSSTSLAGGHESSYNEQFF
TRBJ2-3 | TRBV13 | NA | NA | TGTGCCAGCAGCCCCATGGCTTCAGGCACAGATACGCAGTATTTT | CASSPMASGTDTQYF
TRBJ2-7 | TRBV20-1 | many | TRBD1 | TGCAGTGTTGGTCCGGGACAGATTTCCTACGAGCAGTACTTC | CSVGPGQISYEQYF
TRBJ2-1 | TRBV10-3 | many | NA | TGTGCCATCAGTGCCAACTTAGCAGAAACTAACAATGAGCAGTTCTTC | CAISANLAETNNEQFF
TRBJ2-1 | TRBV6-1 | many | TRBD2 | TGTGCCAGCACCCCCGGGTCGGTAGCGGGATACAATGAGCAGTTCTTC | CASTPGSVAGYNEQFF
TRBJ2-1 | TRBV9 | many | TRBD2 | TGTGCCAGCAGCACGACTAGCGGGAGTATAAATGAGCAGTTCTTC | CASSTTSGSINEQFF
TRBJ2-1 | TRBV5-4 | many | NA | TGTGCCAGCAGCTTGGCTGGGGCTTACAATGAGCAGTTCTTC | CASSLAGAYNEQFF
TRBJ2-1 | TRBV7-9 | many | NA | TGTGCCAGCAGCCCGTTTTATTCGGAATACAATGAGCAGTTCTTC | CASSPFYSEYNEQFF
TRBJ1-1 | TRBV5-5 | many | TRBD1 | TGTGCCAGCAGCCCCCCGGGACAGGGGAACACTGAAGCTTTCTTT | CASSPPGQGNTEAFF
TRBJ2-7 | TRBV20-1 | many | NA | TGCAGTGCTAGCTGGCAGGGTATAACCTACGAGCAGTACTTC | CSASWQGITYEQYF
TRBJ2-6 | TRBV24-1 | NA | NA | TGTGCCACCAGTGATTTCCCCGGAAGCTCTGGGGCCAACGTCCTGACTTTC | CATSDFPGSSGANVLTF
TRBJ2-3 | TRBV11-2 | many | TRBD2 | TGTGCCAGCAGCTTTAGCGGGAGGGCCAGAGATACGCAGTATTTT | CASSFSGRARDTQYF
TRBJ2-1 | TRBV7-8 | medium-sized | NA | TGTGCCAGCAGCTTAGGGAATGAGCAGTTCTTC | CASSLGNEQFF
TRBJ2-7 | TRBV29-1 | many | NA | TGCAGCGTTGAAGTCTCGCGGAACTACGAGCAGTACTTC | CSVEVSRNYEQYF
TRBJ2-1 | TRBV29-1 | many | NA | TGCAGCGCCCGAAAAGCGAATTACAATGAGCAGTTCTTC | CSARKANYNEQFF
TRBJ2-1 | TRBV6-5 | many | TRBD2 | TGTGCCAGCAGCCTAGCGGGAGGCGCCTACAATGAGCAGTTCTTC | CASSLAGGAYNEQFF
TRBJ2-2 | TRBV5-5 | many | NA | TGTGCCAGCAGCTTTCACTACGCGGGCGGGGAGCTGTTTTTT | CASSFHYAGGELFF
TRBJ2-5 | TRBV6-2/TRBV6-3 | many | NA | TGTGCCAGCAGGGACAGAAAAGAGACCCAGTACTTC | CASRDRKETQYF
TRBJ2-1 | TRBV11-3 | NA | TRBD1 | TGTGCCAGCAGCTCCAGGGACAGCAGCTACAATGAGCAGTTCTTC | CASSSRDSSYNEQFF
TRBJ2-3 | TRBV27 | many | TRBD2 | TGTGCCAGCAGTTTAAGTGCGGGAGGAGGAGATACGCAGTATTTT | CASSLSAGGGDTQYF
TRBJ2-7 | TRBV5-1 | many | TRBD1 | TGCGCCAGCAGCCCAGGGGGCGCCTACGAGCAGTACTTC | CASSPGGAYEQYF
TRBJ2-7 | TRBV20-1 | many | NA | TGCAGTTTGGAGGGGCAATCCTACGAGCAGTACTTC | CSLEGQSYEQYF
TRBJ2-2 | TRBV20-1 | many | TRBD2 | TGCAGTGCTAGGGGACTAGCGGGCACCGGGGAGCTGTTTTTT | CSARGLAGTGELFF
TRBJ1-5 | TRBV19 | few | TRBD1 | TGTGCCAGTAGTATAGGACAGGGAAGTAATCAGCCCCAGCATTTT | CASSIGQGSNQPQHF
TRBJ1-3 | TRBV2 | many | NA | TGTGCCAGCAGTGTGTGGGGGCCTGGAAACACCATATATTTT | CASSVWGPGNTIYF
TRBJ2-1 | TRBV3-1 | many | TRBD2 | TGTGCCAGCAGCCAAGAGACGGGAGGGCCAGGTGAGCAGTTCTTC | CASSQETGGPGEQFF
TRBJ2-2 | TRBV2 | many | NA | TGTGCCAGCAGTGAAGCAGGGGAGGACGGGGAGCTGTTTTTT | CASSEAGEDGELFF
TRBJ1-4 | TRBV7-2 | many | TRBD1 | TGTGCCAGCAGCCTCGACAGGGGTGTTGAAAAACTGTTTTTT | CASSLDRGVEKLFF
TRBJ1-2 | TRBV19 | many | NA | TGTGCCAGTAGGTGGGACTATGGCTACACCTTC | CASRWDYGYTF
TRBJ2-1 | TRBV11-2 | NA | TRBD2 | TGTGCCAGCAGCCCCCCCGGGACTAGCGGGAGAAATGAGCAGTTCTTC | CASSPPGTSGRNEQFF
TRBJ1-1 | TRBV6-2/TRBV6-3 | many | NA | TGTGCCAGCAGTCGGGATGGGACTGAAGCTTTCTTT | CASSRDGTEAFF